Presented here are 8 T cell receptor beta chains from one specimen sequenced in a study of blood T cells in healthy people across ages. The authors ran a second PCR of 7 to 11 cycles using a sample-barcoded 5' primer and a J-beta primer mix. TCRdb used MiXCR to reprocess the 5' RACE reads, holding one entry per CDR3 protein. The sample carries about 1.7 million distinct CDR3 sequences, approximately 30% recorded once. Sequenced input: blood. All receptors come from a woman in her 30s in good health.

J is TRBJ1-6 and V is TRBV5-1; a weak D match, TRBD1 (6 bases). V was cut by 7 bases and J by 10 bases, with 21 bases left in between. Germline V gene lookup returns CDR1 SGHRS and CDR2 YFSETQ. CDR3 length equals 15 residues. Here the CDR3 DNA reads TGCGCCAGCCGGGACACTAGTTCACCGGGGTCACCCCTCCACTTT. This encodes CASRDTSSPGSPLHF.

The V call is TRBV25-1, the J call TRBJ1-6; possible D gene TRBD1, 6 bases. Germline CDR1 and CDR2: MGHDK and SYGVNS. V was shortened by 4 bases and J by 8 bases, with 15 bases between the two germline ends. The CDR3 contains 15 residues. The CDR3 sequence is CASSGGAGAYSPLHF. In nucleotides, the CDR3 is TGTGCCAGCAGTGGGGGTGCGGGGGCTTATTCACCCCTCCACTTT.

CDR3 bases: TGCAGTGGCTGGGACAGGGGGCTGTTAAGGACTGAAGCTTTCTTT. Protein sequence: CSGWDRGLLRTEAFF. This sequence joins TRBV20-1 and TRBJ1-1, with 12 bases identical to TRBD1. The V gene end was trimmed by 7 bases and the J gene end by 5 bases; junction bases not matched to a gene: 11. Germline CDR1 DFQATT, CDR2 SNEGSKA (reference sequence). The CDR3 has 15 residues.

The V and J genes are TRBV7-2 and TRBJ2-7; 10 nucleotides agree with TRBD2. The CDR3 contains 16 residues. J was trimmed by 6 bases and V by 3 bases; bases with no gene match: 11. The germline V gene has CDR1 SGHTA and CDR2 FQGNSA. For the CDR3, the DNA is TGTGCCAGCAGCTTCCTGGGGAGCGGGAGGGCCAGCGAGCAGTACTTC. Translating it yields CASSFLGSGRASEQYF.

The J gene is TRBJ2-2, the V gene TRBV7-2; 11 bases align to TRBD2. The CDR3 spans 18 residues. The germline V gene encodes CDR1 SGHTA and CDR2 FQGNSA. J gave up 1 base and V 2 bases, and 6 bases lay outside the gene matches. Here the CDR3 DNA reads TGTGCCAGCAGCTTAAGTCAAGGACTAGCGGGGAACACCGGGGAGCTGTTTTTT. This sequence encodes CASSLSQGLAGNTGELFF.

The rearrangement uses TRBV29-1 and TRBJ2-1; D possibly uses TRBD1 or TRBD2 (6 bases each). Germline V CDR1 and CDR2: SQVTM, ANQGSEA. The CDR3 loop spans 16 amino acids. V shed 2 bases and J shed 9 bases, with 23 bases lying between them. The chain's CDR3 is CSVEPERGASRGEQFF. In DNA form, the CDR3 reads TGCAGCGTTGAACCGGAAAGGGGGGCGTCCAGGGGTGAGCAGTTCTTC.

A few counts support this clonotype. One junction end disagrees with the germline gene, perhaps due to a read error. CDR3 DNA: TGCGCCAGCGGCTTTGACAGGGTGAACACTGAAGCTTTCTTT. It is translated as CASGFDRVNTEAFF. The rearrangement uses TRBV5-1 and TRBJ1-1; TRBD1 agrees at 7 bases. CDR3 length: 14 amino acids. The V gene's germline CDR1 is SGHRS and CDR2 YFSETQ.

This clonotype was seen a handful of times. The chain has TRBV29-1 and TRBJ2-5, with D possibly TRBD1 on 5 matching bases. The CDR3 has 11 amino acids. The V gene's germline CDR1 is SQVTM and CDR2 ANQGSEA. Trimming stripped 4 bases from V and 13 bases from J, with 16 bases between. Written as DNA, the CDR3 is TGCAGCGTTGGAGAGCAAGGGGTCTTGTACTTC. Protein product: CSVGEQGVLYF.